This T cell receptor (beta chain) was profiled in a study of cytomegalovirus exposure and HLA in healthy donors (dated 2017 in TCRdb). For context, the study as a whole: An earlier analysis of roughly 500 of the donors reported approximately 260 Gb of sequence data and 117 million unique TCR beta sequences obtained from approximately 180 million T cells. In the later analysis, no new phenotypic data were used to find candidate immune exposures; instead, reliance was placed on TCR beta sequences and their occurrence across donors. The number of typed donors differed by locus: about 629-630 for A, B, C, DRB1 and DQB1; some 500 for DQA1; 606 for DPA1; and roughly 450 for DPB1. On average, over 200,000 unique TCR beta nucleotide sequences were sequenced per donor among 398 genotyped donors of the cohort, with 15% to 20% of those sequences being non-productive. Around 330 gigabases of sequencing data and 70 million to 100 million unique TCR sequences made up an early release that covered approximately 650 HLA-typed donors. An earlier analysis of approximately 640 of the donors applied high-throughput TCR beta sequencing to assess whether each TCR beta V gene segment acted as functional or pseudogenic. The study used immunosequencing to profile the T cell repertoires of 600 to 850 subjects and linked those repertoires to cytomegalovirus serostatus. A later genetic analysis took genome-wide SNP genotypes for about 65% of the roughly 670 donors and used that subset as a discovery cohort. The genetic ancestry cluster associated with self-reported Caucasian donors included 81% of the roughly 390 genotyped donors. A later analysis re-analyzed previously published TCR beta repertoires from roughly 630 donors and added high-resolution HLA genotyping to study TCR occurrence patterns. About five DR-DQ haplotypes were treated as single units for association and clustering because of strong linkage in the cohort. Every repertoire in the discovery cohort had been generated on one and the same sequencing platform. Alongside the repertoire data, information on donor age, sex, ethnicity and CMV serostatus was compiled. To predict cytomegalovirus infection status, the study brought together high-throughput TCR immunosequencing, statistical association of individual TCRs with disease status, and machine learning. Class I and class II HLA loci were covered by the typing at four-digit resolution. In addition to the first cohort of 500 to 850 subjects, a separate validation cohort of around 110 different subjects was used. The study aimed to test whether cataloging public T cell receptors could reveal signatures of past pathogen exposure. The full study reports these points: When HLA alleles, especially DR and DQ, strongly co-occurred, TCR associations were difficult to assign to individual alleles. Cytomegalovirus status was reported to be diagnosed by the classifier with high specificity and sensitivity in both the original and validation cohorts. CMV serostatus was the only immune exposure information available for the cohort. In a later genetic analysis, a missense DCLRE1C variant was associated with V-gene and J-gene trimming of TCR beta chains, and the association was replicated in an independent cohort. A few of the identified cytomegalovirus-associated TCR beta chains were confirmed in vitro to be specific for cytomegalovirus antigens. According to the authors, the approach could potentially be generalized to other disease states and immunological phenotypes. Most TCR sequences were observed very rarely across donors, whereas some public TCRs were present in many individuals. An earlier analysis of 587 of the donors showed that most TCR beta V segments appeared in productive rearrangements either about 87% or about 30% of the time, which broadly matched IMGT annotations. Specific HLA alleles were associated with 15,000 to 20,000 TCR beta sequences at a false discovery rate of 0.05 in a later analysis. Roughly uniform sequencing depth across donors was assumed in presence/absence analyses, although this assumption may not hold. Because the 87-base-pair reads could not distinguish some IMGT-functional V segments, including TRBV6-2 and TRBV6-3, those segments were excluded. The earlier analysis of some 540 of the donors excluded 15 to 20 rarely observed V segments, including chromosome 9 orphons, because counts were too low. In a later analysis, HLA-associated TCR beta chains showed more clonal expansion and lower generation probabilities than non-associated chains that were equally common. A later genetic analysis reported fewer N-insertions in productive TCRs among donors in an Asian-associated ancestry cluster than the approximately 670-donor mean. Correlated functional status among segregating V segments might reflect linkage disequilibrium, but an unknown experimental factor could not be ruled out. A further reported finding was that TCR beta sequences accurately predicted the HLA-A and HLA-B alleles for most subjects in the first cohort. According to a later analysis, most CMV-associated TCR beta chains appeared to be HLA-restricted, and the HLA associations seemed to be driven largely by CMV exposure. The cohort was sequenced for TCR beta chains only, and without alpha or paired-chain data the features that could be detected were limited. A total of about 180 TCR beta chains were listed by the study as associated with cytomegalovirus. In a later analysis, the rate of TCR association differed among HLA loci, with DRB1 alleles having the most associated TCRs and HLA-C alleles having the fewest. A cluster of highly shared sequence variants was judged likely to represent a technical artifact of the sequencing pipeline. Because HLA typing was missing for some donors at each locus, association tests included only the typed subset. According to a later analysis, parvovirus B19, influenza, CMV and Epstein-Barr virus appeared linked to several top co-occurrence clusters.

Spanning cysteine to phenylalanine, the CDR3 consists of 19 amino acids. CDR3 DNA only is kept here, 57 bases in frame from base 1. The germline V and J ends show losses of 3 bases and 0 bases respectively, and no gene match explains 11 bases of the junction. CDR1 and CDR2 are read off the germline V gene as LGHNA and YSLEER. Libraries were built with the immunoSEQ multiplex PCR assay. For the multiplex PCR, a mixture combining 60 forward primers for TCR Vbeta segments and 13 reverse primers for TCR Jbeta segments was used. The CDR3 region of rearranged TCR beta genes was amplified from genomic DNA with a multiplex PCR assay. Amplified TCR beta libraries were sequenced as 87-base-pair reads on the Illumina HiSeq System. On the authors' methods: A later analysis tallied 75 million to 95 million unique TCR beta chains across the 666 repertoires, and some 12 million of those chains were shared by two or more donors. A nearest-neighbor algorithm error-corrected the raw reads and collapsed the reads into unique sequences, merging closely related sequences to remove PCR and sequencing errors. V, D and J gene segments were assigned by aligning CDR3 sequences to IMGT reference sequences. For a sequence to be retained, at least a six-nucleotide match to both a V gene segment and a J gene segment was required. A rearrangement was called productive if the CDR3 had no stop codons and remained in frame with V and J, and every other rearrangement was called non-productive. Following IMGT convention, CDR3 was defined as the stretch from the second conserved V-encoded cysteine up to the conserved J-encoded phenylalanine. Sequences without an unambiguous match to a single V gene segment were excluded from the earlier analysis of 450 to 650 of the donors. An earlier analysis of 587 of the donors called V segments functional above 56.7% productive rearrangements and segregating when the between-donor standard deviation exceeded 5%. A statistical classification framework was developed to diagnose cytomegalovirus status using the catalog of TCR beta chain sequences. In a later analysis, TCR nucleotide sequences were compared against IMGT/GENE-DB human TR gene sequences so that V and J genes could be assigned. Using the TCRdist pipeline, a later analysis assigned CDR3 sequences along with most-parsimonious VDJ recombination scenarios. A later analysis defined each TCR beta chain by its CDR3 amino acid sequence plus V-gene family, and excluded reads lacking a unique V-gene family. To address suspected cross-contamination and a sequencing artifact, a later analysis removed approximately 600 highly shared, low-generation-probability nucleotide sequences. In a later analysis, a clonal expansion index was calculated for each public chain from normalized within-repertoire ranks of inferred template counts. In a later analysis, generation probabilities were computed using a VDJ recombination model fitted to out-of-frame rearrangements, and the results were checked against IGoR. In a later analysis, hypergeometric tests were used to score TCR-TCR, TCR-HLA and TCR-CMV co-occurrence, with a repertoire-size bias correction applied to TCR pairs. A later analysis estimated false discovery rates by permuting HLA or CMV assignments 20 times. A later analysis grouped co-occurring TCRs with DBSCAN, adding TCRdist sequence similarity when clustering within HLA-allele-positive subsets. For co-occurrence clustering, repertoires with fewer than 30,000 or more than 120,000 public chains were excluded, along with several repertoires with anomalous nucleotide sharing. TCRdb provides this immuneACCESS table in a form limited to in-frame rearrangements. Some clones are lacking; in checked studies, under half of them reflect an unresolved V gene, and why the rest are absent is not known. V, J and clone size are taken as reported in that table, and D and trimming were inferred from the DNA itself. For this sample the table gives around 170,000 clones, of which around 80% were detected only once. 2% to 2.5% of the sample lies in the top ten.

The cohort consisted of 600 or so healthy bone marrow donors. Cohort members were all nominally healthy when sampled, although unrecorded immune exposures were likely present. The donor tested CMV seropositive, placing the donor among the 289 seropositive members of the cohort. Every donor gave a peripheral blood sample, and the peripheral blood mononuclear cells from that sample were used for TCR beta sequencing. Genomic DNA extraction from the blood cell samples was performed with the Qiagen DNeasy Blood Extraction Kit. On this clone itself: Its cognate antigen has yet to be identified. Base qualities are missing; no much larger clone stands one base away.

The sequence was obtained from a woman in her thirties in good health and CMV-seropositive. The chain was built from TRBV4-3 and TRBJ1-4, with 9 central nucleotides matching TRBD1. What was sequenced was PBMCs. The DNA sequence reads TGCGCCAGCAGCCAGTGGACAGGGGATCCTTTAGCAACTAATGAAAAACTGTTTTTT. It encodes CASSQWTGDPLATNEKLFF.